This T cell receptor (beta chain) was sequenced for a study of T cells in Graves' hyperthyroidism and ophthalmopathy. Amplification yielded TCR beta CDR3 regions, with RNA transcripts as the source. The primer set for the first-round RT-PCR of the TCR CDR3 was HTBI. TCRdb reprocessed the multiplex PCR reads via MiXCR and lists one record per CDR3 protein. Here the sample spans approximately 870,000 distinct CDR3 sequences, about two fifths being singletons. The CDR3 spans 12 residues. Trimming at V came to 5 bases and at J to 7 bases, leaving 4 bases not matched to a gene. Per germline, CDR1 SNHLY and CDR2 FYNNEI. This clonotype was seen ten or more times. Its antigen is still unknown. Study-level points and caveats: Ophthalmopathy got predicted by the model a median approximately 6.3 months before its onset.

V is TRBV2 and J is TRBJ1-2; 7 nucleotides match TRBD1. The sample taken for sequencing was blood. This receptor was obtained from a man aged 18 to 29 with Graves' hyperthyroidism. The DNA for the CDR3 is TGTGCCAGCAGTAGACAGGGCCTTGGCTACACCTTC. This sequence encodes CASSRQGLGYTF.